Shown below are 21 T cell receptor beta chains from a single sample sequenced in a study of identical twins. A single record per CDR3 protein comes from TCRdb applying MiXCR to the 5' RACE reads. The table has 600,000 to 850,000 distinct CDR3 sequences, approximately 18% seen once. This same sample was also part of a study on T cells expressing NK-cell markers.

Sequencing used PBMCs. Every receptor here comes from a woman younger than 35 in good health.

This chain joins TRBV3-1 and TRBJ2-1, with D uncertain. The CDR3 totals 13 residues. Germline CDR1 reads LGHDT; CDR2 reads YNNKEL (reference sequence). The V and J ends lost 0 bases and 6 bases respectively, with 6 bases between them. CDR3 amino acids: CASSQDYGNEQFF. In DNA, the CDR3 is TGTGCCAGCAGCCAAGATTACGGCAATGAGCAGTTCTTC.

Only a few counts were recorded for this clonotype. This rearrangement joins TRBV15 to TRBJ1-2; D is unclear. The CDR3 contains 15 residues. CDR1 LNHNV and CDR2 YYDKDF come from the germline V gene (reference sequence). V was pared by 0 bases and J by 7 bases, with 15 bases between. The CDR3 DNA reads as TGTGCCACCAGCAGAGATCGTGGTTACGCGGGTGGCTACACCTTC. Translation gives CATSRDRGYAGGYTF.

Ten or more counts support this clonotype. This chain uses TRBV12-3 or TRBV12-4 with TRBJ2-2; D unclear. This CDR3 has 12 residues. Trimming pared 7 bases from V and 2 bases from J, leaving 5 bases between. CDR3: CASTYNTGELFF. The CDR3 DNA reads TGTGCCAGCACCTACAACACCGGGGAGCTGTTTTTT.

This clonotype turned up a few times. This rearrangement joins TRBV20-1 to TRBJ2-5, with D unresolved. Trimming pared 4 bases from V and 4 bases from J, leaving 13 bases between. The CDR3 consists of 13 residues. Germline V gives CDR1 DFQATT, CDR2 SNEGSKA (reference sequence). This CDR3 reads CSATKSVGETQYF. The CDR3 DNA is TGCAGTGCTACGAAGTCAGTTGGAGAGACCCAGTACTTC.

The V call is TRBV5-5, the J call TRBJ2-3; no definite D call. The CDR3 has 16 residues. CDR1 and CDR2 (germline): SGHKS, YYEKEE (reference sequence). Trimming cost V 4 bases and J 2 bases, with 17 bases left between them. The CDR3 nucleotides read TGTGCCAGCAGCCCTCGGTGGGGTTCGGACACAGATACGCAGTATTTT. Its protein product is CASSPRWGSDTDTQYF. The full variable domain, in which reference TRBV5-5 and TRBJ2-3 provide the parts outside the CDR3, is DAGVTQSPTHLIKTRGQQVTLRCSPISGHKSVSWYQQVLGQGPQFIFQYYEKEERGRGNFPDRFSARQFPNYSSELNVNALLLGDSALYLCASSPRWGSDTDTQYFGPGTRLTVL.

This clonotype was seen more than once but under ten times. Here the CDR3 DNA reads TGCAGTGCTATGGGACAGGGCAATCAGCCCCAGCATTTT. It yields the protein CSAMGQGNQPQHF. The chain couples TRBV20-1 to TRBJ1-5; 8 nucleotides align to TRBD1. This CDR3 has 13 amino acids. The V and J ends lost 4 bases and 2 bases, in that order; junction bases with no gene match: 1. The germline CDR1 and CDR2 sequences are DFQATT and SNEGSKA (reference sequence).

J is TRBJ2-5 and V is TRBV7-2; 7 bases agree with TRBD2. Germline V lookup: CDR1 SGHTA, CDR2 FQGNSA. Trimming took 2 bases from V and 2 from J; bases not matched to a gene: 8. The CDR3 sequence is 16 residues long. CDR3 nucleotide sequence: TGTGCCAGCAGCTTATCAAGGTCTAGCGGTCAAGAGACCCAGTACTTC. As protein: CASSLSRSSGQETQYF.

CDR3 region: CASSLGISQYF. The CDR3 coding sequence is TGTGCCAGCAGCTTGGGCATTTCCCAGTACTTC. The rearrangement links TRBV5-6 to TRBJ2-5; no clear D gene. The CDR3 length is 11 residues. V dropped 0 bases and J dropped 9 bases, with 6 bases sitting between them. Germline assignment: CDR1 SGHDT and CDR2 YYEEEE.

V gene TRBV7-6 combines with J gene TRBJ2-7, with 7 bases aligning to TRBD1. The germline V gene has CDR1 SGHVS and CDR2 FNYEAQ. J lost 4 bases, V lost 5 bases, and 11 bases had no gene match. The CDR3 covers 15 residues. The CDR3 DNA sequence: TGTGCCAGCAGCCCACAGACAGGGTTAAGTTACGAGCAGTACTTC. The encoded protein is CASSPQTGLSYEQYF.

A single count supports this clonotype. The rearrangement uses TRBV7-6 and TRBJ2-7, with D tentatively TRBD1 or TRBD2 (5 bases each). Germline CDR1 is SGHVS and CDR2 is FNYEAQ. Trimming stripped 2 bases from V and 0 bases from J, with 14 bases between. The CDR3 spans 16 residues. CDR3 residues: CASSLYGPGSSYEQYF. For the CDR3, the DNA is TGTGCCAGCAGCTTATATGGCCCAGGGAGCTCCTACGAGCAGTACTTC.

This clonotype was recorded many times. This chain joins TRBV11-2 and TRBJ1-5; D call uncertain. Between the trimmed V and J ends, which lost 5 bases and 9 bases, there was a span of 14 bases. Germline V lookup: CDR1 SGHAT, CDR2 FQNNGV. CDR3 length: 13 amino acids. The chain's CDR3 is CASSPIVKGPQHF. The CDR3 bases are TGTGCCAGCAGCCCGATCGTAAAGGGGCCCCAGCATTTT. Full variable domain (remainder filled in from reference TRBV11-2 and TRBJ1-5): EAGVAQSPRYKIIEKRQSVAFWCNPISGHATLYWYQQILGQGPKLLIQFQNNGVVDDSQLPKDRFSAERLKGVDSTLKIQPAKLEDSAVYLCASSPIVKGPQHFGDGTRLSIL.

V usage is TRBV10-3 and J usage is TRBJ2-7; the match to TRBD2 covers 8 bases. Trimming took 4 bases from V and 2 from J; bases not matched to a gene: 19. Germline loops: CDR1 ENHRY, CDR2 SYGVKD. The CDR3 has 19 amino acids. The DNA of the CDR3 is TGTGCCATCAGTGCGTCTGCCGGAAGCGGGACTAGTCGGACCTACGAGCAGTACTTC. It specifies CAISASAGSGTSRTYEQYF.

The chain couples TRBV12-3 or TRBV12-4 to TRBJ2-5, with 12 bases fitting TRBD2. J was trimmed by 0 bases and V by 8 bases; bases with no gene match: 19. The CDR3 loop spans 20 amino acids. CDR3 residues: CASSPPSRLAGGMYQETQYF. The DNA for the CDR3 is TGTGCCAGCTCCCCTCCCTCCCGGCTAGCGGGGGGGATGTACCAAGAGACCCAGTACTTC.

V is TRBV12-3 or TRBV12-4 and J is TRBJ1-4; 7 positions match TRBD1. CDR3 length equals 17 residues. J was trimmed by 2 bases and V by 6 bases; bases with no gene match: 12. CDR3 in DNA: TGTGCCAGCAGAAACGACAGGGAAGGTGGCACTAATGAAAAACTGTTTTTT. Its protein product is CASRNDREGGTNEKLFF.

This clonotype appeared a few times. This rearrangement joins TRBV5-1 to TRBJ2-7; 7 positions match TRBD1. The germline CDR1 and CDR2 sequences are SGHRS and YFSETQ. The CDR3 contains 16 residues. V dropped 4 bases and J dropped 0; count of bases not matched to a gene: 10. CDR3: CASSSQPGGPSYEQYF. In nucleotides, the CDR3 is TGCGCCAGCAGCAGTCAGCCAGGGGGACCCTCCTACGAGCAGTACTTC.

This chain uses TRBV5-1 with TRBJ1-6, with TRBD1 identical over 8 bases. Germline V lookup: CDR1 SGHRS, CDR2 YFSETQ. V dropped 2 bases and J dropped 10; count of bases not matched to a gene: 8. The CDR3 length is 15 residues. The CDR3 region is CASSLGQGFGSPLHF. CDR3 sequence (DNA): TGCGCCAGCAGCTTAGGACAGGGTTTCGGCTCACCCCTCCACTTT.

This clonotype was seen a single time. The chain uses TRBV10-2 and TRBJ2-5, with D possibly being TRBD1 (6 bases). V dropped 5 bases and J dropped 5 bases, with 9 bases sitting between them. The CDR3 runs 12 residues. CDR1 and CDR2 (germline): WSHSY, SAAADI. The CDR3 bases are TGCGCCAGCAGTACGGACAGCGAGACCCAGTACTTC. It translates to CASSTDSETQYF.

The genes are TRBV12-3 or TRBV12-4 and TRBJ2-7; 12 nucleotides agree with TRBD2. V was clipped by 5 bases and J by 0 bases; unmatched bases: 11. This CDR3 region has 18 residues. This CDR3 is CASSGPRTSGARSYEQYF. CDR3 DNA: TGTGCCAGCAGTGGTCCTAGGACTAGCGGGGCCCGCTCCTACGAGCAGTACTTC.

The chain employs TRBV12-3 or TRBV12-4 and TRBJ1-2, with TRBD1 matching 9 bases. The CDR3 is 14 amino acids. V trimming: 6 bases; J trimming: 7 bases; junction bases outside the gene matches: 9. The CDR3 reads CASSFWDREGGYTF. CDR3 DNA: TGTGCCAGCAGCTTCTGGGACAGGGAAGGTGGCTACACCTTC.

The J gene is TRBJ2-3, the V gene TRBV6-5, with a possible D match to TRBD1 (6 bases). V was trimmed by 2 bases and J by 2 bases, leaving 11 bases between them. The CDR3 covers 15 residues. Germline V lookup: CDR1 MNHEY, CDR2 SVGAGI. The CDR3 DNA reads TGTGCCAGCAGTTACCATAACAGGGACACAGATACGCAGTATTTT. It is translated as CASSYHNRDTDTQYF.

This clonotype was counted only a few times. This chain uses TRBV6-4 with TRBJ1-2, with D perhaps matching TRBD1 (5 bases). Per the germline V gene, CDR1 is MRHNA and CDR2 is SNTAGT. Between the trimmed V and J ends, which lost 2 bases and 5 bases, there was a span of 9 bases. This CDR3 has 13 amino acids. The CDR3 here is CASSDSGGYGYTF. DNA of the CDR3: TGTGCCAGCAGTGACAGCGGGGGGTATGGCTACACCTTC.